Below are 7 T cell receptor beta chains sequenced from a single sample in a study of T-cell memory formation after mild COVID-19 (dated by TCRdb to the early 2020s). The library was produced with 5' RACE. Sequencing used an Illumina NovaSeq 6000. TCRdb reprocessed the public reads (quality trimming at Q25 with fastp, clone calling with MiXCR) and kept in-frame beta chains. Each entry merges the rows of one CDR3 protein and shows their most common DNA and genes. Recorded for this sample are a few hundred thousand distinct CDR3 sequences; over 15% of them occurred a single time. The biggest ten clones account for 20% to 25% of the sample. Sequencing was done on a sample of PBMCs or a T cell subset sorted from them (not recorded which). These receptor sequences come from a man younger than 30 who had mild COVID-19 (a few samples of this study predate the infection). The sample titles of this study are shuffled in the database, so cell type and time point are left out; the donor was told from shared clones.

This clonotype was found a few times. The genes are TRBV3-1 and TRBJ1-2, with D perhaps TRBD1 (6 bases). The CDR3 is 13 amino acids. Germline CDR1 and CDR2: LGHDT and YNNKEL (reference sequence). Trimming took 4 bases from V and 8 from J, leaving 14 bases between them. The CDR3 region is CASSPLGGGGYTF. Here the CDR3 DNA reads TGTGCCAGCAGCCCTTTGGGGGGCGGGGGCTACACCTTC. Full variable domain (missing parts from reference TRBV3-1 and TRBJ1-2): DTAVSQTPKYLVTQMGNDKSIKCEQNLGHDTMYWYKQDSKKFLKIMFSYNNKELIINETVPNRFSPKSPDKAHLNLHINSLELGDSAVYFCASSPLGGGGYTFGSGTRLTVV.

As concerns this clonotype: A read error may produce the germline difference seen at one junction end. This chain links TRBV25-1 with TRBJ2-1; D ambiguous. The CDR3 length is 11 residues. Germline CDR1 is MGHDK and CDR2 is SYGVNS. Written as DNA, the CDR3 is TGTGCCAGCAGTGAAAGGGCCTCCCCGATCTTC. Its protein product is CASSERASPIF.

V is TRBV7-9 and J is TRBJ1-4; D not resolved. The CDR3 is made up of 16 amino acids. Trimming took 4 bases from V and 7 from J, leaving 19 bases between them. Germline lookup yields CDR1 SEHNR and CDR2 FQNEAQ (reference sequence). CDR3 sequence reads: CASSSPERIGGEKLFF. In DNA, the CDR3 is TGTGCCAGCAGCTCCCCAGAGAGGATTGGAGGTGAAAAACTGTTTTTT.

This clonotype was recorded at least ten times. The chain links TRBV4-1 to TRBJ2-7; TRBD1 matches at 7 bases. In germline, CDR1 is MGHRA, CDR2 YSYEKL. The CDR3 runs to 14 residues. J gave up 5 bases and V 1 base, and 5 bases lay outside the gene matches. As DNA, the CDR3 is TGCGCCAGCAGCCAAGTCCCGGGACAGCACGAGCAGTACTTC. It encodes CASSQVPGQHEQYF.

V is TRBV7-2 and J is TRBJ1-2, with a weak D call TRBD1 (5 bases). V lost 5 bases, J lost 2 bases, and 21 bases lay in between. Looked up from germline, CDR1 is SGHTA and CDR2 is FQGNSA. This CDR3 has 17 amino acids. The CDR3 sequence is CASSISAVTGTNYGYTF. DNA of the CDR3: TGTGCCAGCAGCATATCGGCCGTCACCGGGACGAACTATGGCTACACCTTC.

This clonotype showed up just a few times. The chain employs TRBV7-2 and TRBJ2-1; TRBD1 or TRBD2 may be the D gene (5 bases each). This CDR3 has 14 residues. The germline V gene has CDR1 SGHTA and CDR2 FQGNSA. The V end lost 5 bases, the J end lost 10 bases, and 18 bases lay between the germline ends. CDR3 sequence (DNA): TGTGCCAGCAGCACGGCCTCCCGGGGCAGGGAGCAGTTCTTC. This gives the protein CASSTASRGREQFF.

The CDR3: CASSYGRNSYEQYV. The DNA of the CDR3 is TGTGCCAGCAGTTACGGACGGAACTCCTACGAGCAGTACGTC. This chain uses TRBV6-5 with TRBJ2-7; D is unresolved. The CDR3 covers 14 residues. The ends were cut back, 2 bases at V and 0 bases at J, with 8 bases in the middle. Germline-derived CDR1 and CDR2 are MNHEY and SVGAGI.